The 20 T cell receptor beta chains reported below all come from one sample, sequenced in a study of blood T cell repertoires in COVID-19. The data were produced by immunoSEQ multiplex PCR, yet TCRdb's version contains in-frame clones alone and is incomplete. The sample has 65,000 to 85,000 clones, 90% seen once. The sequenced sample consisted of peripheral blood. All receptors come from a human donor in a cohort sampled during active COVID-19.

Written as DNA, the CDR3 is TGTGCCAGCAGTCCGGACAGGGTTGGAAACGGCAATCAGCCCCAGCATTTT. Its protein product is CASSPDRVGNGNQPQHF. The chain recombines TRBV27 with TRBJ1-5, with TRBD1 identical over 8 bases. The CDR3 is made up of 17 amino acids. The germline gives CDR1 MNHEY, CDR2 SMNVEV (reference sequence). V lost 5 bases and J lost 2; bases outside the gene matches: 11.

The chain recombines TRBV12-3 or TRBV12-4 with TRBJ1-2; D is possibly TRBD1 (5 bases). The CDR3 has 13 residues. Deletions cut 4 bases from V and 8 bases from J, with 14 bases between. CDR3 coding DNA: TGTGCCAGCAGTTGGGAGGGGCCGGGGGGCTACACCTTC. Protein sequence: CASSWEGPGGYTF.

This chain joins TRBV9 and TRBJ2-3; the match to TRBD2 covers 7 bases. CDR1 is SGDLS and CDR2 is YYNGEE in the germline V gene. Trimming removed 2 bases from V and 0 bases from J; junction bases left unmatched: 3. This CDR3 contains 15 residues. The CDR3 sequence is CASSVGGRSTDTQYF. CDR3 in DNA: TGTGCCAGCAGCGTGGGGGGGAGAAGCACAGATACGCAGTATTTT.

The genes are TRBV29-1 and TRBJ1-2; D is perhaps TRBD1 (5 bases). In germline, CDR1 is SQVTM, CDR2 ANQGSEA. V gave up 1 base and J gave up 0 bases, with 12 bases separating them. The CDR3 is made up of 15 amino acids. CDR3 coding DNA: TGCAGCGTTGAAGGTGGGCCAGGGTCTAACTATGGCTACACCTTC. Protein sequence: CSVEGGPGSNYGYTF.

This chain connects TRBV5-6 to TRBJ1-1; TRBD1 agrees at 11 bases. CDR1 SGHDT and CDR2 YYEEEE come from the germline V gene. The CDR3 runs 15 residues. V lost 3 bases, J lost 9 bases, and 10 bases stayed unmatched. The CDR3, as DNA: TGTGCCAGCAGCTATCCTCAGCGGACAGGGGGCAAAGCTTTCTTT. This codes for CASSYPQRTGGKAFF.

The V and J genes are TRBV6-1 and TRBJ1-6, with D perhaps TRBD1 (5 bases). V was pared by 2 bases and J by 6 bases, with 5 bases between. The CDR3 runs to 13 residues. Germline V lookup: CDR1 MNHNS, CDR2 SASEGT. This CDR3 reads CASSEQGNSPLHF. DNA for the CDR3: TGTGCCAGCAGTGAACAGGGTAATTCACCCCTCCACTTT.

The chain combines TRBV7-6 with TRBJ2-3; D possibly corresponds to TRBD2 (6 bases). Germline values: CDR1 SGHVS, CDR2 FNYEAQ. There are 16 residues in the CDR3. V was cut by 2 bases and J by 2 bases, with 14 bases left in between. CDR3 DNA sequence: TGTGCCAGCAGCTTATCTGGGCGGGGCCTCACAGATACGCAGTATTTT. It codes for CASSLSGRGLTDTQYF.

This rearrangement joins TRBV7-2 to TRBJ1-2; the match to TRBD1 covers 7 bases. Trimming removed 5 bases from V and 8 bases from J; junction bases left unmatched: 8. Germline V lookup: CDR1 SGHTA, CDR2 FQGNSA. The CDR3 covers 13 residues. In DNA form, the CDR3 reads TGTGCCAGCAGCCGCGACAGGGTCAGGGGCTACACCTTC. This codes for CASSRDRVRGYTF.

The chain carries TRBV5-1 and TRBJ1-2, with 9 nucleotides matching TRBD1. Germline CDR1 SGHRS, CDR2 YFSETQ. The CDR3 contains 13 residues. The ends lost 4 bases at V and 6 bases at J; junction bases unmatched: 4. The CDR3 nucleotides read TGCGCCAGCAGCCCGGACAGGGGTAATGGCTACACCTTC. It codes for CASSPDRGNGYTF.

CDR3 region: CASRGAADTQYF. In DNA, the CDR3 is TGTGCCAGTAGGGGTGCGGCAGATACGCAGTATTTT. The V call is TRBV19, the J call TRBJ2-3, with D unclear. V was trimmed by 6 bases and J by 4 bases, leaving 8 bases between them. CDR1 and CDR2 (germline): LNHDA, SQIVND (reference sequence). The CDR3 runs 12 residues.

The gene calls are TRBV6-2 or TRBV6-3 and TRBJ2-3, with 12 positions matching TRBD2. The CDR3 extends over 15 amino acids. In germline, CDR1 is MNHEY, CDR2 SVGEGT. Losses at the gene ends were 2 bases for V and 6 bases for J; bases not matched to a gene: 3. The CDR3 here is CASSYLAGGRDTQYF. In nucleotides, the CDR3 is TGTGCCAGCAGTTACCTAGCGGGGGGGCGGGATACGCAGTATTTT.

The chain has TRBV3-1 (or the pseudogene TRBV3-2) and TRBJ1-5; D remains ambiguous. V gave up 0 bases and J gave up 3 bases, with 9 bases separating them. The CDR3 length is 15 residues. Germline CDR1 and CDR2: LGHDT and YNNKEL (reference sequence). The CDR3 region has the DNA TGTGCCAGCAGCCAAGATCCCAGGCTCAATCAGCCCCAGCATTTT. This sequence encodes CASSQDPRLNQPQHF.

This chain uses TRBV28 with TRBJ2-5; a weak D match, TRBD1 (6 bases). This CDR3 spans 14 amino acids. CDR1 and CDR2 (germline): MDHEN, SYDVKM. The V end lost 1 base, the J end lost 4 bases, and 10 bases lay between the germline ends. The DNA of the CDR3 is TGTGCCAGCAGTTTATACAGGGTCGGAGAGACCCAGTACTTC. Encoded protein: CASSLYRVGETQYF.

The chain links TRBV19 to TRBJ1-1, with a possible D match to TRBD1 (6 bases). The length of the CDR3 is 14 residues. Germline-derived CDR1 and CDR2 are LNHDA and SQIVND (reference sequence). The V gene lost 9 bases and the J gene lost 11 bases, with 25 bases spanning the gap. CDR3 sequence (DNA): TGTGCCAGCCCGTTGGGGGGGCGCGAAATTGGGGCTTTCTTT. It is translated as CASPLGGREIGAFF.

The V gene is TRBV6-2 or TRBV6-3, the J gene TRBJ1-3; the D is unclear. This CDR3 is built from 15 residues. Germline lookup yields CDR1 MNHEY and CDR2 SVGEGT. Trimming removed 3 bases from V and 0 bases from J, with 9 bases in between. CDR3 sequence: CASSYSGISGNTIYF. The CDR3 region has the DNA TGTGCCAGCAGTTATTCGGGAATCTCTGGAAACACCATATATTTT.

The J gene is TRBJ1-2, the V gene TRBV7-2; no clear D. V gave up 6 bases and J gave up 6 bases, with 17 bases separating them. Looked up from germline, CDR1 is SGHTA and CDR2 is FQGNSA. The CDR3 sequence is 14 residues long. The CDR3 sequence is CASRPRWAQDGYTF. Written as DNA, the CDR3 is TGTGCCAGCAGACCTCGGTGGGCGCAAGATGGCTACACCTTC.

The chain employs TRBV30 and TRBJ1-2, with 9 bases fitting TRBD1. The germline V gene encodes CDR1 GTSNPN and CDR2 SVGIG (reference sequence). The trim removed 4 bases at V and 2 bases at J, leaving 5 bases unmatched. The CDR3 is 14 residues long. Here the CDR3 reads CAWKQGAGNYGYTF. CDR3 sequence (DNA): TGTGCCTGGAAACAGGGGGCAGGGAACTATGGCTACACCTTC.

The chain has TRBV25-1 and TRBJ2-7, with D possibly matching TRBD2 (6 bases). Germline-derived CDR1 and CDR2 are MGHDK and SYGVNS. V lost 6 bases, J lost 0 bases, and 9 bases lay in between. The CDR3 has 13 amino acids. DNA of the CDR3: TGTGCCAGCAGGACTAGTGGCTCCTACGAGCAGTACTTC. Protein sequence: CASRTSGSYEQYF.

The sample holds one count of this clone. Other DNA sequences within the sample encode an identical CDR3. This sequence joins TRBV5-1 and TRBJ2-2; no firm D call. In germline, CDR1 is SGHRS, CDR2 YFSETQ. V was pared by 0 bases and J by 1 base, with 4 bases between. This CDR3 is 14 amino acids long. For the CDR3, the DNA is TGCGCCAGCAGCTTGGCCGGGAACACCGGGGAGCTGTTTTTT. This translates into CASSLAGNTGELFF.

This chain links TRBV5-1 with TRBJ2-5, with 9 bases fitting TRBD1. V was clipped by 4 bases and J by 5 bases; unmatched bases: 6. The CDR3 has 14 amino acids. Germline CDR1 SGHRS, CDR2 YFSETQ. The CDR3 loop is CASSGGQGRETQYF. The CDR3 DNA reads TGCGCCAGCAGCGGGGGACAGGGACGGGAGACCCAGTACTTC.